These 11 T cell receptor beta chains were all obtained from the same sample, sequenced in a study of technical replicates of blood from a handful of donors. Assay: immunoSEQ multiplex PCR; the TCRdb copy retains only in-frame clones and omits some. The sample lists some 82,000 clones, around 94% seen once, with around 0.42% in the top ten. Material: T cells isolated from PBMCs. Receptors originate from a human donor in good health.

This chain joins TRBV11-1 and TRBJ2-3; D is undetermined. V lost 5 bases and J 3 bases, leaving 15 bases between the germline ends. The V gene's germline CDR1 is SGHAT and CDR2 FQDESV (reference sequence). The CDR3 is 15 residues long. For the CDR3, the DNA is TGTGCCAGCAGCCCTAAGACAATGGGTACAGATACGCAGTATTTT. Protein sequence: CASSPKTMGTDTQYF.

The chain couples TRBV29-1 to TRBJ1-1; D not resolved. Trimming cost V 4 bases and J 2 bases, with 14 bases left between them. Germline V CDR1 and CDR2: SQVTM, ANQGSEA. The CDR3 has 14 amino acids. DNA of the CDR3: TGCAGCGTTGCCCTTGTAGTCTTAAACACTGAAGCTTTCTTT. Protein sequence: CSVALVVLNTEAFF.

J is TRBJ2-7 and V is TRBV4-1; 8 bases fit TRBD2. The V gene's germline CDR1 is MGHRA and CDR2 YSYEKL. J was trimmed by 2 bases and V by 0 bases; bases with no gene match: 3. The CDR3 has 15 residues. The DNA for the CDR3 is TGCGCCAGCAGCCAAGAAAGCGGGAGTCCCTACGAGCAGTACTTC. Translating gives CASSQESGSPYEQYF.

This clone appeared once. The rearrangement uses TRBV7-9 and TRBJ2-5; 7 nucleotides match TRBD2. The CDR3 is made up of 16 amino acids. CDR1 is SEHNR and CDR2 is FQNEAQ in the germline V gene (reference sequence). V was clipped by 5 bases and J by 9 bases; unmatched bases: 18. CDR3 nucleotide sequence: TGTGCCAGCAGCCCCTATACCGGGACTATAAGCGGGGCCCAGTACTTC. It encodes CASSPYTGTISGAQYF.

V gene TRBV28 combines with J gene TRBJ2-3, with TRBD2 identical over 9 bases. This CDR3 has 18 residues. Germline V lookup: CDR1 MDHEN, CDR2 SYDVKM. V lost 4 bases to trimming and J lost 5 bases; unmatched junction nucleotides: 16. For the CDR3, the DNA is TGTGCCAGCAGTTCTCTTGAAAACGGACTAGCGTATTTAGATACGCAGTATTTT. Amino acids: CASSSLENGLAYLDTQYF.

As to this clone: At the DNA level, this CDR3 is encoded by other sequences in the same sample as well. V gene TRBV9 combines with J gene TRBJ2-7; TRBD2 agrees at 7 bases. CDR3 length: 15 amino acids. The ends lost 0 bases at V and 3 bases at J; junction bases unmatched: 6. Germline V CDR1 and CDR2: SGDLS, YYNGEE. The CDR3 bases are TGTGCCAGCAGCGTAGGCCTAGCGGAGAGCTACGAGCAGTACTTC. Amino acid sequence: CASSVGLAESYEQYF.

The rearrangement uses TRBV19 and TRBJ1-5, with TRBD1 as a possible D gene (6 bases). The CDR3 covers 15 residues. In germline, CDR1 is LNHDA, CDR2 SQIVND (reference sequence). The V end was cut by 3 bases, the J end by 0 bases, with 9 bases between. Here the CDR3 reads CASSMDSYSNQPQHF. CDR3 bases: TGTGCCAGTAGTATGGACAGCTATAGCAATCAGCCCCAGCATTTT.

The CDR3: CSALYGYTF. The CDR3 DNA follows: TGCAGTGCTCTCTATGGCTACACCTTC. The chain has TRBV20-1 and TRBJ1-2; D unclear. The germline gives CDR1 DFQATT, CDR2 SNEGSKA (reference sequence). CDR3 length: 9 amino acids. Trimming took 5 bases from V and 4 from J, leaving 2 bases between them.

V usage is TRBV18 and J usage is TRBJ1-1, with D possibly TRBD1 on 6 matching bases. Trimming pared 6 bases from V and 7 bases from J, leaving 15 bases between. The CDR3 contains 13 residues. Germline assignment: CDR1 KGHSH and CDR2 LQKENI. CDR3: CASSPTQGYEAFF. In DNA form, the CDR3 reads TGTGCCAGCTCGCCGACTCAGGGGTATGAAGCTTTCTTT.

The rearrangement links TRBV4-3 to TRBJ1-3; D is ambiguous. Germline CDR1 and CDR2: LGHNA and YSLEER. This CDR3 comprises 15 residues. Trimming removed 2 bases at V and 3 bases at J, with 11 bases between. In DNA form, the CDR3 reads TGCGCCAGCAGCCAATCCGAACGGTTTGGAAACACCATATATTTT. As protein: CASSQSERFGNTIYF.

This chain connects TRBV27 to TRBJ1-2; possible D gene TRBD1, 5 bases. From germline, CDR1 is MNHEY and CDR2 SMNVEV (reference sequence). This CDR3 is 19 amino acids long. Trimming removed 6 bases from V and 2 bases from J, with 28 bases in between. The DNA of the CDR3 is TGTGCCAGCAGCCCTTTGGGATCCACCCTCGGGGGGTTCAACTATGGCTACACCTTC. It encodes CASSPLGSTLGGFNYGYTF.